This entry lists 17 T cell receptor beta chains sequenced from one sample in a study of T cell repertoires in cytomegalovirus infection. The antigens these receptors bind are not known. TCRdb independently ran MiXCR on the reads; one entry per CDR3 protein. There are about 310,000 distinct CDR3 sequences in the sample; approximately 25% occur only once, and 10% to 15% lies in the top ten. Sequences were derived from cultured PBMCs, sampled from culture after CMV antigen stimulation. The receptor source for this set is a human donor in good health (CMV status not recorded). Some clones in this sample may be carry-over from other donors' samples.

This sequence joins TRBV19 and TRBJ2-1; TRBD2 aligns across 10 bases. The CDR3 loop spans 19 amino acids. Losses at the gene ends were 3 bases for V and 2 bases for J; bases not matched to a gene: 13. Germline-derived CDR1 and CDR2 are LNHDA and SQIVND (reference sequence). Here the CDR3 DNA reads TGTGCCAGTAGTATTTGGGCTAGCGGGAGAGGGGTCCCCTACAATGAGCAGTTCTTC. It yields the protein CASSIWASGRGVPYNEQFF.

This clonotype was recorded a few times. The chain recombines TRBV19 with TRBJ2-1, with TRBD2 identical over 7 bases. The CDR3 is made up of 16 amino acids. Looked up from germline, CDR1 is LNHDA and CDR2 is SQIVND (reference sequence). V lost 9 bases, J lost 3 bases, and 14 bases stayed unmatched. CDR3 DNA: TGTGCCAGCAAAATGGGAGGGCCTTTTGACTACAATGAGCAGTTCTTC. Amino acids: CASKMGGPFDYNEQFF.

This clonotype was observed at least ten times. The chain carries TRBV7-2 and TRBJ1-5; no firm D call. CDR3 length: 15 residues. Deletions cut 1 base from V and 1 base from J, with 8 bases between. Germline CDR1 SGHTA, CDR2 FQGNSA. In DNA, the CDR3 is TGTGCCAGCAGCTTAGTCGGCAGGAGCAATCAGCCCCAGCATTTT. Protein: CASSLVGRSNQPQHF.

This clonotype showed up just a few times. The V call is TRBV7-2, the J call TRBJ2-7; perhaps TRBD2 as D (5 bases). V shed 1 base and J shed 6 bases, with 10 bases lying between them. The length of the CDR3 is 13 residues. Germline CDR1 is SGHTA and CDR2 is FQGNSA. The DNA for the CDR3 is TGTGCCAGCAGCTTAGTACGGGGTGGCGAGCAGTACGTC. It is translated as CASSLVRGGEQYV.

A few counts support this clonotype. The chain links TRBV6-5 to TRBJ2-1; TRBD2 is a possible D gene (6 bases). V lost 0 bases, J lost 2 bases, and 8 bases lay in between. CDR1 and CDR2 from the germline V gene are MNHEY and SVGAGI. This CDR3 contains 15 residues. CDR3 amino acids: CASSYSRTTYNEQFF. CDR3 nucleotide sequence: TGTGCCAGCAGTTACTCCCGGACTACCTACAATGAGCAGTTCTTC.

The V call is TRBV27, the J call TRBJ1-6; D is undetermined. Germline V gene lookup returns CDR1 MNHEY and CDR2 SMNVEV (reference sequence). The CDR3 length is 14 residues. Trimming removed 4 bases at V and 4 bases at J, with 8 bases between. The CDR3 nucleotides read TGTGCCAGCAGTTCGTACAGTTATAATTCACCCCTCCACTTT. It codes for CASSSYSYNSPLHF.

J is TRBJ2-1 and V is TRBV19; 14 nucleotides agree with TRBD2. CDR3 size: 16 residues. The V and J ends lost 6 bases and 10 bases, in that order; junction bases with no gene match: 11. CDR1 and CDR2 (germline): LNHDA, SQIVND (reference sequence). CDR3 nucleotides: TGTGCCAGTAGCGCAGGGGGACTAGCGGGAGTACACGAGCAGTTCTTC. The encoded protein is CASSAGGLAGVHEQFF.

This clonotype was counted ten times or more. V usage is TRBV7-2 and J usage is TRBJ1-2; D ambiguous. CDR3 size: 16 residues. Deletions cut 1 base from V and 2 bases from J, with 14 bases between. Germline V gene sequence: CDR1 SGHTA, CDR2 FQGNSA. CDR3 in DNA: TGTGCCAGCAGCTTAGTAGACGCCAGACTGAACTATGGCTACACCTTC. Translated: CASSLVDARLNYGYTF.

A note on this clonotype: Given a much more abundant clone one base away, this may be a read error. The gene calls are TRBV7-6 and TRBJ1-5, with 10 bases fitting TRBD1. This CDR3 contains 15 residues. V was pared by 1 base and J by 6 bases, with 3 bases of the junction left unmatched. Germline assignment: CDR1 SGHVS and CDR2 FNYEAQ. In DNA, the CDR3 is TGTGCCAGCAGCTTAGGACAGGGGGCCAGTCAGCCCCAGCATTTT. Translating gives CASSLGQGASQPQHF.

The rearrangement uses TRBV7-2 and TRBJ1-2; D may be TRBD1 (5 bases). V dropped 5 bases and J dropped 4 bases, with 11 bases sitting between them. The CDR3 has 13 amino acids. Per the germline V gene, CDR1 is SGHTA and CDR2 is FQGNSA. CDR3 sequence reads: CASSLIGGYGYTF. CDR3 nucleotide sequence: TGTGCCAGCAGCCTAATTGGGGGCTATGGCTACACCTTC.

V usage is TRBV12-3 or TRBV12-4 and J usage is TRBJ2-7; TRBD1 matches at 8 bases. The J segment lost 4 bases and the V segment lost 5 bases, leaving 7 bases of the junction unmatched. The CDR3 totals 14 residues. CDR3 protein: CASSIRDRTYEQYF. CDR3 sequence (DNA): TGTGCCAGCAGTATCCGGGACAGGACTTACGAGCAGTACTTC.

This clonotype was found many times. The gene calls are TRBV7-9 and TRBJ2-1, with a possible D match to TRBD2 (5 bases). The CDR3 loop spans 16 amino acids. Germline assignment: CDR1 SEHNR and CDR2 FQNEAQ (reference sequence). Trimming removed 0 bases from V and 7 bases from J, with 16 bases in between. The CDR3 here is CASSLAREGPQNEQFF. The DNA of the CDR3 is TGTGCCAGCAGCTTAGCGAGAGAGGGCCCCCAGAATGAGCAGTTCTTC.

This clonotype came up many times. The rearrangement links TRBV7-8 to TRBJ2-6; D is perhaps TRBD1 (5 bases). V was cut by 5 bases and J by 0 bases, with 11 bases left in between. The germline gives CDR1 SGHVS, CDR2 FQNEAQ. The CDR3 totals 16 residues. CDR3 nucleotide sequence: TGTGCCAGCAGCGCACAGGTATACTCTGGGGCCAACGTCCTGACTTTC. Amino acid sequence: CASSAQVYSGANVLTF.

The rearrangement joins TRBV6-6 to TRBJ2-6; 9 bases fit TRBD1. Trimming took 5 bases from V and 1 from J; bases not matched to a gene: 9. This CDR3 has 18 residues. Germline V gene sequence: CDR1 MNHNY, CDR2 SVGAGI (reference sequence). The CDR3 DNA follows: TGTGCCAGCAGTACGCGGGACAGGGTCTTATCTGGGGCCAACGTCCTGACTTTC. This sequence encodes CASSTRDRVLSGANVLTF.

The V call is TRBV7-2, the J call TRBJ1-1; D call uncertain. Germline V gives CDR1 SGHTA, CDR2 FQGNSA. The V end lost 0 bases, the J end lost 5 bases, and 7 bases lay between the germline ends. This CDR3 is 13 amino acids long. Here the CDR3 DNA reads TGTGCCAGCAGCTTAGCAGCGAGTACTGAAGCTTTCTTT. Translating gives CASSLAASTEAFF. Filled out from reference TRBV7-2 and TRBJ1-1, the complete variable domain reads GAGVSQSPSNKVTEKGKDVELRCDPISGHTALYWYRQSLGQGLEFLIYFQGNSAPDKSGLPSDRFSAERTGGSVSTLTIQRTQQEDSAVYLCASSLAASTEAFFGQGTRLTVV.

The rearrangement uses TRBV7-2 and TRBJ2-3, with 10 bases matching TRBD2. Germline V gene data show CDR1 as SGHTA and CDR2 as FQGNSA. V was clipped by 10 bases and J by 0 bases; unmatched bases: 4. The CDR3 loop spans 14 amino acids. In nucleotides, the CDR3 is TGTGCCATTAAAGCGGGAGGGAGCACAGATACGCAGTATTTT. Translated: CAIKAGGSTDTQYF.

CDR3 loop: CASRGGLAGGETQYF. In DNA, the CDR3 is TGTGCCAGCCGCGGTGGGTTAGCGGGAGGGGAGACCCAGTACTTC. The genes are TRBV28 and TRBJ2-5; 11 bases map to TRBD2. This CDR3 contains 15 residues. CDR1 and CDR2 (germline): MDHEN, SYDVKM. With V trimmed by 8 bases and J by 5 bases, 10 bases remained unmatched.